The T cell receptor (beta chain) under discussion was sequenced for a study of cytomegalovirus exposure and HLA in healthy donors. Study-wide results and caveats: Differences between HLA loci emerged in a later analysis of TCR association rates, with DRB1 most and HLA-C fewest. Investigators reported approximately 150 TCR beta chains as tied to cytomegalovirus. The study dropped some indistinguishable V segments, TRBV6-2 and TRBV6-3 among them. In a later analysis, productive TCRs from donors in an Asian-associated ancestry cluster reportedly carried fewer N-insertions than the cohort mean.

The CDR3 extends over 13 amino acids. The ends were cut back, 6 bases at V and 8 bases at J, with 15 bases in the middle. CDR1 is MRHNA and CDR2 is SNTAGT in the germline V gene. To note about this clone: Antigen unknown.

60 Vbeta and 13 Jbeta primers were used in PCR. Here immunoSEQ multiplex PCR was the method, and the copy in TCRdb shows in-frame clones only, minus some. The sample shows just over 200,000 clones, around 83% of them seen only once. Material for sequencing was PBMCs. The rearrangement uses TRBV6-4 and TRBJ2-3, with D maybe TRBD1 (6 bases). This receptor was obtained from a woman between 40 and 55 years old in good health and CMV-seronegative. CDR3 residues: CASRNPGEGTQYF. As DNA, the CDR3 is TGTGCCAGCAGAAACCCAGGGGAAGGTACGCAGTATTTT.